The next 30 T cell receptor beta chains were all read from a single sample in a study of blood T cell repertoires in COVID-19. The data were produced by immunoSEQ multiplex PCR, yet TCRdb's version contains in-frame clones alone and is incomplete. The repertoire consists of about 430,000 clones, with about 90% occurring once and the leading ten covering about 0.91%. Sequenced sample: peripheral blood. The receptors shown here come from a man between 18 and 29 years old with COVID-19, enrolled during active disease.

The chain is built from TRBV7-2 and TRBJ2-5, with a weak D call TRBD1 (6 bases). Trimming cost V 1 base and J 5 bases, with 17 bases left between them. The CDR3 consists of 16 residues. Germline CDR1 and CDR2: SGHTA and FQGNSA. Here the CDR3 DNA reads TGTGCCAGCAGCTTAGAAGGTCAGGGGAATGGGGAGACCCAGTACTTC. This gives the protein CASSLEGQGNGETQYF. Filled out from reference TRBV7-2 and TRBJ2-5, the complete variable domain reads GAGVSQSPSNKVTEKGKDVELRCDPISGHTALYWYRQSLGQGLEFLIYFQGNSAPDKSGLPSDRFSAERTGGSVSTLTIQRTQQEDSAVYLCASSLEGQGNGETQYFGPGTRLLVL.

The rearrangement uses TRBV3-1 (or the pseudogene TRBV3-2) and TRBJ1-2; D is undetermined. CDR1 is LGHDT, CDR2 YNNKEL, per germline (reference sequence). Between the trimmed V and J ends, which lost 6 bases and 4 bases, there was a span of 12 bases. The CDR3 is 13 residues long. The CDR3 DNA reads TGTGCCAGCAGTCCAAGGGAGCTCTATGGCTACACCTTC. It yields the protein CASSPRELYGYTF.

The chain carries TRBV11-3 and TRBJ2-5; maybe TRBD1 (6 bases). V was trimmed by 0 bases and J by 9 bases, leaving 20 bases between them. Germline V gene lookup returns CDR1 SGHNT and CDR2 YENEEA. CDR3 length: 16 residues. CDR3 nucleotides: TGTGCCAGCAGCTTAGAAACGGGGCAGGGGCGAACCCCCCAGTACTTC. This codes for CASSLETGQGRTPQYF.

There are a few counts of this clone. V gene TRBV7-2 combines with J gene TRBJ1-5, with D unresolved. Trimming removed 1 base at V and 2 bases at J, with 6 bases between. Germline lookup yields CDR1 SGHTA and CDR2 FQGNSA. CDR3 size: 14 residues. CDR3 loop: CASSLVPGNQPQHF. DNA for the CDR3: TGTGCCAGCAGCTTAGTCCCGGGCAATCAGCCCCAGCATTTT.

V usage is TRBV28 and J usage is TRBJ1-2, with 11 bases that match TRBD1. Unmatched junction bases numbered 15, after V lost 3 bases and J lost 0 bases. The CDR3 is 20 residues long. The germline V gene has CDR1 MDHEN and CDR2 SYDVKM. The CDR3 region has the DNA TGTGCCAGCAGTTTTCCTTGGTCTCGGGACAGGGGGGTCTCTAACTATGGCTACACCTTC. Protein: CASSFPWSRDRGVSNYGYTF.

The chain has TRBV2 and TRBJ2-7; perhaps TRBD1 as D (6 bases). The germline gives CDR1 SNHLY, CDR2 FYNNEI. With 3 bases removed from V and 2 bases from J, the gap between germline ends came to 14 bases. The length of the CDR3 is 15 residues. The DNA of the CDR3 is TGTGCCAGCAGTGAGGGGGCTAGGGCCGCCTACGAGCAGTACTTC. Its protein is CASSEGARAAYEQYF.

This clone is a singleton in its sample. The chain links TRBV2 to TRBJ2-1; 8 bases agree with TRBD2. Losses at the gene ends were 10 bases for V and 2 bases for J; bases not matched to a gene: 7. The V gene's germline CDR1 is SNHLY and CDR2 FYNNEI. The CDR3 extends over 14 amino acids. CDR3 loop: CAKATGGAYNEQFF. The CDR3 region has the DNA TGTGCCAAAGCAACCGGGGGGGCCTACAATGAGCAGTTCTTC.

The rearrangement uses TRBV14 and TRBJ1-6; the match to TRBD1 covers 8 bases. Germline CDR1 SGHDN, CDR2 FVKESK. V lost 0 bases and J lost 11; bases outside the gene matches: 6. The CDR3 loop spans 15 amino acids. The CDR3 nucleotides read TGTGCCAGCAGCCAAGATCAGACAGGGGATACACCCCTCCACTTT. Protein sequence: CASSQDQTGDTPLHF. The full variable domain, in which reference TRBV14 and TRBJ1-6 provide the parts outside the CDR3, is EAGVTQFPSHSVIEKGQTVTLRCDPISGHDNLYWYRRVMGKEIKFLLHFVKESKQDESGMPNNRFLAERTGGTYSTLKVQPAELEDSGVYFCASSQDQTGDTPLHFGNGTRLTVT.

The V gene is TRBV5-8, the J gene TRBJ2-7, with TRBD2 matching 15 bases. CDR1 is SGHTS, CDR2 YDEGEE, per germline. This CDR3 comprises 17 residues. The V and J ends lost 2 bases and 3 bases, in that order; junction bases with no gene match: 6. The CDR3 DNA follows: TGTGCCAGCAGCTTTTTTTGGACTAGCGGGAGGGTCTACGAGCAGTACTTC. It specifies CASSFFWTSGRVYEQYF.

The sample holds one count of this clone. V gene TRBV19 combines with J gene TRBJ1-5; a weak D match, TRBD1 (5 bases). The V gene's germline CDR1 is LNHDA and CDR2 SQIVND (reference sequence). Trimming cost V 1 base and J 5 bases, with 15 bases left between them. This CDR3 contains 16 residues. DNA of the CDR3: TGTGCCAGTAGTATAGGGGGACTCTTACGGGATCAGCCCCAGCATTTT. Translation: CASSIGGLLRDQPQHF.

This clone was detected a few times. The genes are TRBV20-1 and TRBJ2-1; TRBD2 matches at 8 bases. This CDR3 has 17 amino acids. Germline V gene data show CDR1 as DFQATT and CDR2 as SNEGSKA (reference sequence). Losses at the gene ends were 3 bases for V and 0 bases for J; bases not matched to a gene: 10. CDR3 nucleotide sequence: TGCAGTGCTAGTGACCTAGCGGGCCTGAGCTCCTACAATGAGCAGTTCTTC. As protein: CSASDLAGLSSYNEQFF.

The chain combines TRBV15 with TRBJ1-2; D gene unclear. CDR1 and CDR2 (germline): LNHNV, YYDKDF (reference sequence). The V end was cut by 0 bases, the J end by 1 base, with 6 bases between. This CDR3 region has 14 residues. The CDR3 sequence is CATSRDRVNYGYTF. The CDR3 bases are TGTGCCACCAGCAGAGACCGGGTTAACTATGGCTACACCTTC.

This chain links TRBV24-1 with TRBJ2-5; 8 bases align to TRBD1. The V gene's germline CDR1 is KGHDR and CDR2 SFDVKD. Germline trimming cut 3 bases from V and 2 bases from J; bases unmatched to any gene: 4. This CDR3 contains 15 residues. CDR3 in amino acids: CATSDPTGVQETQYF. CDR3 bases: TGTGCCACCAGTGATCCGACAGGGGTGCAAGAGACCCAGTACTTC.

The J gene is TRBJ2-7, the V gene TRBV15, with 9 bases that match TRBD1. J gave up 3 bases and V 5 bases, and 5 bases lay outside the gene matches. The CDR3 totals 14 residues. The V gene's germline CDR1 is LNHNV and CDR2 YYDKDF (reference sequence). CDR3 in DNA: TGTGCCACCAGCCCCCGGGACAGGGACTACGAGCAGTACTTC. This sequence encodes CATSPRDRDYEQYF.

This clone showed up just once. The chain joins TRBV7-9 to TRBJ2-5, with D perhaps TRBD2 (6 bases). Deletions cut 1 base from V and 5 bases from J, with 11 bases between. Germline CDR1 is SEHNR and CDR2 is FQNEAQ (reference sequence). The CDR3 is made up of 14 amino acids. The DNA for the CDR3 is TGTGCCAGCAGCTTAGTAGGAGGGGCGGAGACCCAGTACTTC. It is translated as CASSLVGGAETQYF.

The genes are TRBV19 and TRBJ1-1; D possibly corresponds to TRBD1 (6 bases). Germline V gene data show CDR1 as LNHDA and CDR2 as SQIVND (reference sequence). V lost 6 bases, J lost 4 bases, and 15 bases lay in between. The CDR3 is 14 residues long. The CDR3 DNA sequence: TGTGCCAGTAGGCTAGACAGGTGGAGCACTGAAGCTTTCTTT. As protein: CASRLDRWSTEAFF.

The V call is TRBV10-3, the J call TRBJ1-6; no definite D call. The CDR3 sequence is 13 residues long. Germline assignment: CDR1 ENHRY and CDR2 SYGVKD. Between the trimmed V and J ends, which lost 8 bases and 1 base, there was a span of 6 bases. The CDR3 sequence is CAIVNSYNSPLHF. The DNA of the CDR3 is TGTGCCATCGTAAATTCCTATAATTCACCCCTCCACTTT.

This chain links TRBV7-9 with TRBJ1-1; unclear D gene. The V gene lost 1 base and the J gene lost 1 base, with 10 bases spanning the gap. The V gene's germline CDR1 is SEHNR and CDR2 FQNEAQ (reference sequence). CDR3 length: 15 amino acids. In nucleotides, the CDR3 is TGTGCCAGCAGCTTAGTTGTAGGGAGGAACACTGAAGCTTTCTTT. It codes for CASSLVVGRNTEAFF. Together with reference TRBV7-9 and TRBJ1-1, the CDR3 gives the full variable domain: DTGVSQNPRHKITKRGQNVTFRCDPISEHNRLYWYRQTLGQGPEFLTYFQNEAQLEKSRLLSDRFSAERPKGSFSTLEIQRTEQGDSAMYLCASSLVVGRNTEAFFGQGTRLTVV.

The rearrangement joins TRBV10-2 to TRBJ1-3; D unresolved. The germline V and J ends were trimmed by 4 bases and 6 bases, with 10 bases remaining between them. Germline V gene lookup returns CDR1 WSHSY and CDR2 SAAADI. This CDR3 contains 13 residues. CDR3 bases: TGCGCCAGCAGTGCCCCTCGGGAAAACACCATATATTTT. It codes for CASSAPRENTIYF.

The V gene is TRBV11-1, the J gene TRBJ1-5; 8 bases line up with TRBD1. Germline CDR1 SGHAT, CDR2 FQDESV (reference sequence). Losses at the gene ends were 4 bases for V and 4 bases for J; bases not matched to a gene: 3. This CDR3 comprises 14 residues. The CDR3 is CASSSRGQNQPQHF. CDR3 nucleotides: TGTGCCAGCAGCTCCAGGGGGCAAAATCAGCCCCAGCATTTT.

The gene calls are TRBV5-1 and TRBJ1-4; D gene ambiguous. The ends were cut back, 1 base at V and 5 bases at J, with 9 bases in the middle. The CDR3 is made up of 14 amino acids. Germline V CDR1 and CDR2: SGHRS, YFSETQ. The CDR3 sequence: CASSLLARNEKLFF. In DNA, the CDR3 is TGCGCCAGCAGCTTGTTGGCCAGGAATGAAAAACTGTTTTTT. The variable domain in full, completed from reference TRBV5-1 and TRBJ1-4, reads KAGVTQTPRYLIKTRGQQVTLSCSPISGHRSVSWYQQTPGQGLQFLFEYFSETQRNKGNFPGRFSGRQFSNSRSEMNVSTLELGDSALYLCASSLLARNEKLFFGSGTQLSVL.

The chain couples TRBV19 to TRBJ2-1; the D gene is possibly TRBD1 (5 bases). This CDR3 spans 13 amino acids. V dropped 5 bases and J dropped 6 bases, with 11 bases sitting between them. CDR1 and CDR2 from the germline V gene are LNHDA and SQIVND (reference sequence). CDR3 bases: TGTGCCAGTAGTCTAGGGGCCTTCAATGAGCAGTTCTTC. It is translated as CASSLGAFNEQFF. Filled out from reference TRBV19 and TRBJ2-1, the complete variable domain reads DGGITQSPKYLFRKEGQNVTLSCEQNLNHDAMYWYRQDPGQGLRLIYYSQIVNDFQKGDIAEGYSVSREKKESFPLTVTSAQKNPTAFYLCASSLGAFNEQFFGPGTRLTVL.

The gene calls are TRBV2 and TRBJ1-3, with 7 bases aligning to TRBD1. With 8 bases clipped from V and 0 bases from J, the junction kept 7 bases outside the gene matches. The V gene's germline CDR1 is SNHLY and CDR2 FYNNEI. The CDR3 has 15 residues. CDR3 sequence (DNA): TGTGCCAGCCGGTACAGGGGCAACTCTGGAAACACCATATATTTT. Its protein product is CASRYRGNSGNTIYF.

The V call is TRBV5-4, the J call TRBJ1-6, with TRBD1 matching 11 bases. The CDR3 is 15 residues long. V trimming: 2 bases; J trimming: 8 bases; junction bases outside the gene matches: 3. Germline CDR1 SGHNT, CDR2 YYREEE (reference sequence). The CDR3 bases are TGTGCCAGCAGCTTCCCGGGACAGGGGGATTCACCCCTCCACTTT. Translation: CASSFPGQGDSPLHF.

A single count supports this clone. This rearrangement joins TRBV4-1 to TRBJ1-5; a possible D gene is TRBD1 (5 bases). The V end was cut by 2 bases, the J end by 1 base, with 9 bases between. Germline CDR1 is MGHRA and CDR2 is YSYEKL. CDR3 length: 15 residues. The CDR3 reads CASSQLGASNQPQHF. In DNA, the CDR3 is TGCGCCAGCAGCCAATTAGGGGCAAGCAATCAGCCCCAGCATTTT.

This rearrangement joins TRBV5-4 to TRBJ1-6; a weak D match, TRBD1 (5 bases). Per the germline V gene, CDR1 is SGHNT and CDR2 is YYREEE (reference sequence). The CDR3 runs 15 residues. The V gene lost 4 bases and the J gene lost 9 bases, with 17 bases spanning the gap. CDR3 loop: CASSPTAGDGSPLHF. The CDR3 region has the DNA TGTGCCAGCAGCCCGACGGCGGGGGATGGTTCACCCCTCCACTTT.

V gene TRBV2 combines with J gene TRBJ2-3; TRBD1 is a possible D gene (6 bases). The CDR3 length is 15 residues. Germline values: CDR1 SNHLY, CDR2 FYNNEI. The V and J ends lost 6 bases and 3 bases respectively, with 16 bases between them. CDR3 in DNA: TGTGCCAGCAGCGAGGGTAGGACAGAAACAGATACGCAGTATTTT. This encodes CASSEGRTETDTQYF.

CDR3 region: CASSAGAGGYNEQFF. The CDR3 DNA reads TGTGCCAGCAGCGCCGGGGCAGGGGGCTACAATGAGCAGTTCTTC. The chain recombines TRBV3-1 (or the pseudogene TRBV3-2) with TRBJ2-1, with 7 nucleotides matching TRBD1. The CDR3 consists of 15 residues. The germline CDR1 and CDR2 sequences are LGHDT and YNNKEL (reference sequence). The ends lost 5 bases at V and 3 bases at J; junction bases unmatched: 7.

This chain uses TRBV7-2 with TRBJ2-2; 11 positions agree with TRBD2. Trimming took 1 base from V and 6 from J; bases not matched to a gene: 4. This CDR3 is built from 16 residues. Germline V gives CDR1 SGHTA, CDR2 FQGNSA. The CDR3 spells CASSLVLAGGSGELFF. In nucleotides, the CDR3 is TGTGCCAGCAGCTTAGTGCTAGCGGGGGGTTCCGGGGAGCTGTTTTTT.

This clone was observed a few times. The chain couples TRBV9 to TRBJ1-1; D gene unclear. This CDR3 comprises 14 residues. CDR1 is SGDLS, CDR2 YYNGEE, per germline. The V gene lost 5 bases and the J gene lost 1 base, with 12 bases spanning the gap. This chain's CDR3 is CASSTTGGNTEAFF. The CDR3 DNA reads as TGTGCCAGCAGTACGACGGGTGGGAACACTGAAGCTTTCTTT. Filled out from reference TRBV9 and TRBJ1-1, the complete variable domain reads DSGVTQTPKHLITATGQRVTLRCSPRSGDLSVYWYQQSLDQGLQFLIQYYNGEERAKGNILERFSAQQFPDLHSELNLSSLELGDSALYFCASSTTGGNTEAFFGQGTRLTVV.